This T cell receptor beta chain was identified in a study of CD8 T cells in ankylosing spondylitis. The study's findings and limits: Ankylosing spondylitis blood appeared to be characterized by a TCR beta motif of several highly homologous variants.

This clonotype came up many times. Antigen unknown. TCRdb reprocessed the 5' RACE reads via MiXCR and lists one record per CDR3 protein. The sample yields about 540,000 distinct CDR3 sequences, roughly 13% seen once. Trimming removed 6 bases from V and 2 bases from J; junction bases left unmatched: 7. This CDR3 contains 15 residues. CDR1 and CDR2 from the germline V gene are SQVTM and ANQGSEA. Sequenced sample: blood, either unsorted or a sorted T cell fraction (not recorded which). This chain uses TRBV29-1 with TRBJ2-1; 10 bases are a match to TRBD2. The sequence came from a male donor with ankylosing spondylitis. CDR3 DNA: TGCAGCGTGGGGGAAGCGGGAGGGGCCTACAATGAGCAGTTCTTC. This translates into CSVGEAGGAYNEQFF.